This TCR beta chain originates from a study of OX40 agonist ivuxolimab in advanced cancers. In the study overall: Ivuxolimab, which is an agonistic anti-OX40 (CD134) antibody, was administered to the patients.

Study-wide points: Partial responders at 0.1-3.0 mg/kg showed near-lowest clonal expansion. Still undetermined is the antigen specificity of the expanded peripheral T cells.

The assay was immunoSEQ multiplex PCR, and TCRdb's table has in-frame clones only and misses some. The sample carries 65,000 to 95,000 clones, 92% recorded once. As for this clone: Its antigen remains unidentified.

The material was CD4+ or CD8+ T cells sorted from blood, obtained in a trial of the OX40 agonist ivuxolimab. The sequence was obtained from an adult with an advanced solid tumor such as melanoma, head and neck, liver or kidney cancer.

The CDR3 loop reads CASSLTRGYVYGYTF. In nucleotides, the CDR3 is TGTGCCAGCAGTTTAACCAGGGGGTATGTCTATGGCTACACCTTC. The V and J genes are TRBV28 and TRBJ1-2, with 7 positions matching TRBD1. V shed 2 bases, J shed 4 bases, and the junction held 7 bases outside the gene matches. The CDR3 length is 15 residues. The germline CDR1 and CDR2 sequences are MDHEN and SYDVKM.